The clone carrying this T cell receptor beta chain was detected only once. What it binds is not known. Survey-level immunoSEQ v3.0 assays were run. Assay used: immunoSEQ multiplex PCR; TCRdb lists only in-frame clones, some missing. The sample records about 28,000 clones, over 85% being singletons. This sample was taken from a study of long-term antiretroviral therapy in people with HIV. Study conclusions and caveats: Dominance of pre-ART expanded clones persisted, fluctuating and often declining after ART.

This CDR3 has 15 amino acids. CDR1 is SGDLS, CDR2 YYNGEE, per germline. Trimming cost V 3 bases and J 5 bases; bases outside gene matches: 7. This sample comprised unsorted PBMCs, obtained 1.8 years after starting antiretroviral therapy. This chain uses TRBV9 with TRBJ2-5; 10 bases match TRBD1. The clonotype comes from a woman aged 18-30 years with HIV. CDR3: CASSDLTGGAETQYF. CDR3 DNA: TGTGCCAGCAGCGATCTGACAGGGGGCGCGGAGACCCAGTACTTC. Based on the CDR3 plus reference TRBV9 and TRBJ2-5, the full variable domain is DSGVTQTPKHLITATGQRVTLRCSPRSGDLSVYWYQQSLDQGLQFLIQYYNGEERAKGNILERFSAQQFPDLHSELNLSSLELGDSALYFCASSDLTGGAETQYFGPGTRLLVL.